Listed here are 8 T cell receptor beta chains from one sample, sequenced in a study of T cells in Graves' hyperthyroidism and ophthalmopathy. TCR beta CDR3 sequences were amplified from RNA transcripts. The HTBI set primed first-round TCR CDR3 RT-PCR. TCRdb processed the multiplex PCR reads anew with MiXCR; each CDR3 protein has one entry. The sample lists roughly 400,000 distinct CDR3 sequences, 25% occurring once. Source material: blood. The receptor source for this set is a man aged 45-60 years with Graves' hyperthyroidism.

The chain uses TRBV6-9 and TRBJ2-5, with D uncertain. Germline V gives CDR1 MNHGY, CDR2 SVAAGI. Trimming took 3 bases from V and 13 from J, leaving 12 bases between them. The CDR3 has 11 residues. The CDR3 here is CASSYNVVWYF. The CDR3 DNA sequence: TGTGCCAGCAGTTACAATGTTGTTTGGTACTTC.

This clonotype was found a few times. The V gene is TRBV6-1, the J gene TRBJ2-5; a possible D gene is TRBD1 (5 bases). Trimming took off 3 bases at V and 2 bases at J, with 16 bases between the two ends. CDR1 is MNHNS, CDR2 SASEGT, per germline. The CDR3 is 16 residues long. The CDR3 region is CASSDSIGVGQETQYF. The DNA for the CDR3 is TGTGCCAGCAGTGACTCAATAGGGGTGGGGCAAGAGACCCAGTACTTC.

Many counts were recorded for this clonotype. The chain combines TRBV28 with TRBJ2-1; TRBD2 matches 10 bases. With 7 bases clipped from V and 7 bases from J, the junction kept 10 bases outside the gene matches. This CDR3 contains 15 residues. CDR1 MDHEN and CDR2 SYDVKM come from the germline V gene. The CDR3 sequence is CASIRSGRAGNEQFF. CDR3 DNA: TGTGCCAGCATTCGAAGCGGGAGGGCCGGGAATGAGCAGTTCTTC.

This clonotype was detected only a few times. The chain recombines TRBV24-1 with TRBJ2-1; either TRBD1 or TRBD2 may supply D (5 bases each). V dropped 1 base and J dropped 0 bases, with 12 bases sitting between them. Per the germline V gene, CDR1 is KGHDR and CDR2 is SFDVKD. The CDR3 extends over 17 amino acids. The CDR3 is CATSDFGGKSSYNEQFF. DNA for the CDR3: TGTGCCACCAGTGATTTTGGGGGAAAGAGCTCCTACAATGAGCAGTTCTTC.

This clonotype was counted only a few times. The rearrangement joins TRBV20-1 to TRBJ2-7; 12 bases are a match to TRBD1. The ends lost 3 bases at V and 3 bases at J; junction bases unmatched: 15. CDR3 length: 18 amino acids. Looked up from germline, CDR1 is DFQATT and CDR2 is SNEGSKA (reference sequence). This chain's CDR3 is CSASKFGDRGRTYYEQYF. The CDR3 nucleotides are TGCAGTGCTAGTAAATTTGGGGACAGGGGGCGGACGTACTACGAGCAGTACTTC.

There are many counts of this clonotype. This chain connects TRBV30 to TRBJ1-2; 8 bases agree with TRBD1. V lost 4 bases, J lost 4 bases, and 8 bases stayed unmatched. This CDR3 contains 14 residues. The germline V gene encodes CDR1 GTSNPN and CDR2 SVGIG (reference sequence). CDR3 protein: CAWTTTDRAYGYTF. CDR3 DNA sequence: TGTGCCTGGACGACCACGGACAGGGCCTATGGCTACACCTTC.

The chain links TRBV10-3 to TRBJ2-5; 12 nucleotides line up with TRBD2. The CDR3 runs 16 residues. Per the germline V gene, CDR1 is ENHRY and CDR2 is SYGVKD. Trimming at V came to 2 bases and at J to 3 bases, leaving 4 bases not matched to a gene. The CDR3 DNA follows: TGTGCCATCAGTGAGACCCGGACTAGCGGGAAAGAGACCCAGTACTTC. Translating it yields CAISETRTSGKETQYF.

This clonotype was detected ten times or more. The chain couples TRBV11-1 to TRBJ2-1; D remains unclear. This CDR3 is 14 amino acids long. Germline V gene sequence: CDR1 SGHAT, CDR2 FQDESV (reference sequence). V gave up 1 base and J gave up 4 bases, with 8 bases separating them. Here the CDR3 DNA reads TGTGCCAGCAGCTTAGAAAACCCTTACAATGAGCAGTTCTTC. Its translation: CASSLENPYNEQFF.